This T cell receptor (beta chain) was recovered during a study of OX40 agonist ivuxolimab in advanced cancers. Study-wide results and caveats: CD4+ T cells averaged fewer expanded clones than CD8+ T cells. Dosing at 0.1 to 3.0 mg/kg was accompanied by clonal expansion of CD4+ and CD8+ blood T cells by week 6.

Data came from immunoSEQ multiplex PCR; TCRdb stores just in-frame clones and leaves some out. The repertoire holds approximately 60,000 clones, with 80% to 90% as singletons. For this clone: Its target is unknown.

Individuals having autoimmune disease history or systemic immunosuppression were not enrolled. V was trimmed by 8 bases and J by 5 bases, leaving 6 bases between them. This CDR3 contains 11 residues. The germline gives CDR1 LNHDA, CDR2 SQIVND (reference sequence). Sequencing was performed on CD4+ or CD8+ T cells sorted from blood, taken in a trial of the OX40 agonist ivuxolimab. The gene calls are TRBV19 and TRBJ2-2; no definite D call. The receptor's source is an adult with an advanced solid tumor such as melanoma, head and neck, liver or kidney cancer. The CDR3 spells CASHQTGELFF. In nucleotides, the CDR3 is TGTGCCAGTCATCAAACCGGGGAGCTGTTTTTT.